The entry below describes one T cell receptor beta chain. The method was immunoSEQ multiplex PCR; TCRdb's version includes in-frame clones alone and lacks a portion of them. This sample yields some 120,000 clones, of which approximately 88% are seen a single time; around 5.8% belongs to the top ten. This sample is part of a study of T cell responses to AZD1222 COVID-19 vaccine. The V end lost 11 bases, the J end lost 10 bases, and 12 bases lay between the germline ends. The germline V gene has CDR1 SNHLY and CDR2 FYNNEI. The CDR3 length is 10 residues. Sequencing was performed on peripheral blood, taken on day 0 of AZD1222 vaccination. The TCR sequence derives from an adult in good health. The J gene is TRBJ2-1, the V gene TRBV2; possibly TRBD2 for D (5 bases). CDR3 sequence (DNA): TGTGCCGGAAAGCGGACGGAGCAGTTCTTC. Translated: CAGKRTEQFF.